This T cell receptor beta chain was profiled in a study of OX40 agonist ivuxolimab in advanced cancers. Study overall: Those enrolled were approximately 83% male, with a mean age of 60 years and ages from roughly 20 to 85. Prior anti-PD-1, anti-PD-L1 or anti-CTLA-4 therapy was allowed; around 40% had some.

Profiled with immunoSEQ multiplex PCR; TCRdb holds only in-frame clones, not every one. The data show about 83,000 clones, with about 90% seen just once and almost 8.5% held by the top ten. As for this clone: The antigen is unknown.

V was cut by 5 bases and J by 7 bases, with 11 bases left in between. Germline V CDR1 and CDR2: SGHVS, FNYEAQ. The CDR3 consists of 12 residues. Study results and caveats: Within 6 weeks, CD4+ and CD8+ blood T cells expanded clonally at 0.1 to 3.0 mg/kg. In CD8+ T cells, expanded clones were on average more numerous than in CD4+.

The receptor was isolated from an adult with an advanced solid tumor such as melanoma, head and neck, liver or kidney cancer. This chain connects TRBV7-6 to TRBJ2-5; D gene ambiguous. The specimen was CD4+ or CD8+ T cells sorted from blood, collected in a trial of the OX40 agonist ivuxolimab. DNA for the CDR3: TGTGCCAGCAGCCACGGTCTCGGGACCCAGTACTTC. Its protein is CASSHGLGTQYF.